Below, 17 T cell receptor beta chains from the same sample are listed, as sequenced in a study of cytomegalovirus exposure and HLA in healthy donors. It was with 60 Vbeta and 13 Jbeta primers that the PCR ran. The assay was immunoSEQ multiplex PCR, and TCRdb's table has in-frame clones only and misses some. This sample's clone table lists approximately 45,000 clones. The sample was PBMCs. The receptors derive from a woman between 40 and 55 years old in good health and CMV-seronegative.

The rearrangement joins TRBV4-3 to TRBJ1-2, with no clear D. The CDR3 extends over 15 amino acids. The germline gives CDR1 LGHNA, CDR2 YSLEER. The V end was cut by 4 bases, the J end by 2 bases, with 14 bases between. This CDR3 is CASSRNRDLNYGYTF. CDR3 in DNA: TGCGCCAGCAGCCGGAACCGGGATTTGAACTATGGCTACACCTTC.

The chain recombines TRBV5-1 with TRBJ1-1, with D perhaps matching TRBD1 (6 bases). V lost 4 bases and J 2 bases, leaving 12 bases between the germline ends. Germline CDR1 and CDR2: SGHRS and YFSETQ. CDR3 length equals 14 residues. This chain's CDR3 is CASSKDSLNTEAFF. CDR3 DNA sequence: TGCGCCAGCAGCAAGGACAGCTTAAACACTGAAGCTTTCTTT.

With regard to this clone: Its ends do not fully match the called genes, so a read error is possible. This CDR3 is CATSYRQGMGETRYF. As DNA, the CDR3 is TGTGCCACCAGCTATCGGCAGGGGATGGGGGAGACCCGGTACTTC. The chain couples TRBV15 to TRBJ2-5, with D possibly TRBD1 on 6 matching bases. Germline-derived CDR1 and CDR2 are LNHNV and YYDKDF (reference sequence). The CDR3 length is 15 residues. Based on the CDR3 plus reference TRBV15 and TRBJ2-5, the full variable domain is DAMVIQNPRYQVTQFGKPVTLSCSQTLNHNVMYWYQQKSSQAPKLLFHYYDKDFNNEADTPDNFQSRRPNTSFCFLDIRSPGLGDTAMYLCATSYRQGMGETRYFGPGTRLLVL.

This chain uses TRBV25-1 with TRBJ2-7, with no clear D. Trimming removed 5 bases from V and 4 bases from J, with 12 bases in between. Germline CDR1 is MGHDK and CDR2 is SYGVNS. CDR3 length: 13 residues. The CDR3 nucleotides are TGTGCCAGCAGTTCTGACAAATCATACGAGCAGTACTTC. Amino acids: CASSSDKSYEQYF.

The chain uses TRBV6-5 and TRBJ1-6; 10 bases are shared with TRBD1. The CDR3 is made up of 15 amino acids. V lost 5 bases and J lost 7; bases outside the gene matches: 5. CDR1 is MNHEY, CDR2 SVGAGI, per germline. The chain's CDR3 is CASSRGQGLNSPLHF. CDR3 nucleotides: TGTGCCAGCAGTAGGGGACAGGGGTTGAATTCACCCCTCCACTTT.

The chain combines TRBV7-8 with TRBJ2-7; 8 bases line up with TRBD2. CDR1 and CDR2 (germline): SGHVS, FQNEAQ. The CDR3 sequence is 15 residues long. The V gene end was trimmed by 1 base and the J gene end by 4 bases; junction bases not matched to a gene: 6. For the CDR3, the DNA is TGTGCCAGCAGCTTAGGTCGGGGGGGCCGGTACGAGCAGTACTTC. Its translation: CASSLGRGGRYEQYF.

The rearrangement joins TRBV29-1 to TRBJ2-6, with D maybe TRBD2 (5 bases). Germline V gene lookup returns CDR1 SQVTM and CDR2 ANQGSEA. Trimming removed 4 bases at V and 1 base at J, with 5 bases between. The CDR3 covers 13 residues. The CDR3 here is CSVAGSGANVLTF. The CDR3 nucleotides read TGCAGCGTTGCGGGGTCTGGGGCCAACGTCCTGACTTTC.

This chain links TRBV7-9 with TRBJ1-2, with D unclear. Germline CDR1 reads SEHNR; CDR2 reads FQNEAQ (reference sequence). This CDR3 region has 13 residues. V gave up 0 bases and J gave up 8 bases, with 10 bases separating them. The CDR3 region is CASSLAFDGGYTF. The DNA of the CDR3 is TGTGCCAGCAGCTTAGCTTTTGACGGGGGCTACACCTTC.

This chain joins TRBV2 and TRBJ2-3; tentatively, D is TRBD1 (6 bases). This CDR3 comprises 16 residues. Germline loops: CDR1 SNHLY, CDR2 FYNNEI. The V and J ends lost 7 bases and 4 bases respectively, with 21 bases between them. The CDR3 DNA follows: TGTGCCAGCACCCAAAACCCCCGACAGGAAGCAGATACGCAGTATTTT. Its translation is CASTQNPRQEADTQYF.

V is TRBV30 and J is TRBJ1-4; D is perhaps TRBD1 (6 bases). Germline loops: CDR1 GTSNPN, CDR2 SVGIG (reference sequence). The CDR3 spans 13 residues. V dropped 3 bases and J dropped 8 bases, with 13 bases sitting between them. Written as DNA, the CDR3 is TGTGCCTGGAGCGGACAGCCTTACGAAAAACTGTTTTTT. Protein product: CAWSGQPYEKLFF.

The gene calls are TRBV7-8 and TRBJ2-7; possible D gene TRBD2, 6 bases. V lost 6 bases to trimming and J lost 6 bases, with 21 bases between them. Germline V gene lookup returns CDR1 SGHVS and CDR2 FQNEAQ. CDR3 length equals 15 residues. DNA for the CDR3: TGTGCCAGCAGTTCAGTGCGGGACCCACAATTCGAGCAGTACTTC. This sequence encodes CASSSVRDPQFEQYF. The whole variable domain, filled in from reference TRBV7-8 and TRBJ2-7, reads GAGVSQSPRYKVAKRGQDVALRCDPISGHVSLFWYQQALGQGPEFLTYFQNEAQLDKSGLPSDRFFAERPEGSVSTLKIQRTQQEDSAVYLCASSSVRDPQFEQYFGPGTRLTVT.

V usage is TRBV7-2 and J usage is TRBJ1-1; D gene unclear. V was pared by 4 bases and J by 6 bases, with 12 bases between. Germline assignment: CDR1 SGHTA and CDR2 FQGNSA. CDR3 length equals 13 residues. For the CDR3, the DNA is TGTGCCAGCAGCTGGCGGAGGGTCGCTGAAGCTTTCTTT. Translation gives CASSWRRVAEAFF.

The chain joins TRBV18 to TRBJ2-7; D possibly corresponds to TRBD1 (5 bases). The CDR3 consists of 14 residues. Germline V gives CDR1 KGHSH, CDR2 LQKENI. Trimming stripped 0 bases from V and 3 bases from J, with 9 bases between. CDR3 loop: CASSPPGRDYEQYF. CDR3 nucleotide sequence: TGTGCCAGCTCACCACCGGGCAGGGACTACGAGCAGTACTTC.

CDR3 amino acids: CASSSAPENTEAFF. As DNA, the CDR3 is TGTGCCAGCAGTTCCGCGCCCGAGAACACTGAAGCTTTCTTT. The rearrangement uses TRBV11-2 and TRBJ1-1; D remains ambiguous. Trimming shortened V by 6 bases and J by 1 base, and 12 bases separated the two germline ends. This CDR3 region has 14 residues. Germline V gene data show CDR1 as SGHAT and CDR2 as FQNNGV.

The chain links TRBV27 to TRBJ1-2; D unclear. The CDR3 length is 11 residues. Germline values: CDR1 MNHEY, CDR2 SMNVEV (reference sequence). Trimming cost V 5 bases and J 4 bases, with 5 bases left between them. The CDR3 sequence is CASSPGYGYTF. CDR3 nucleotide sequence: TGTGCCAGCAGTCCCGGCTATGGCTACACCTTC.

The chain uses TRBV7-8 and TRBJ1-3; TRBD1 matches 7 bases. Germline V lookup: CDR1 SGHVS, CDR2 FQNEAQ. V gave up 5 bases and J gave up 8 bases; unmatched junction bases: 9. The CDR3 spans 14 residues. CDR3 sequence reads: CASSELQGGYTIYF. As DNA, the CDR3 is TGTGCCAGCAGCGAGCTTCAGGGGGGATACACCATATATTTT.

The rearrangement links TRBV13 to TRBJ2-7; 7 nucleotides match TRBD2. CDR3 size: 15 residues. V lost 6 bases to trimming and J lost 0 bases; unmatched junction nucleotides: 8. Germline CDR1 is PRHDT and CDR2 is FYEKMQ (reference sequence). This chain's CDR3 is CASSLSGFSSYEQYF. The CDR3 DNA reads TGTGCCAGCAGTCTTAGCGGGTTTAGCTCCTACGAGCAGTACTTC.